This T cell receptor beta chain was identified during a study of chemoradiotherapy in HPV16-positive cancers. Study-level information: A couple of HPV16-positive patients' cells yielded candidate HPV-specific clones and common motifs. Study-wide results and caveats: HPV-specific T cells were functionally defined from only a couple of HPV16-positive patients. In HPV16-positive patients, HPV-responsive T-cell expansion tracked better recurrence-free survival. Candidate HPV-specific clones and E7-related TCR motifs grew in tumor during treatment.

The CDR3 spans 11 residues. Germline V gene sequence: CDR1 MDHEN, CDR2 SYDVKM. V was shortened by 10 bases and J by 4 bases, with 10 bases between the two germline ends. A remark on this clone: Its antigen is not identified.

Generated by immunoSEQ multiplex PCR, the TCRdb table keeps only in-frame clones and is missing some. Of about 68,000 clones in the sample, roughly 90% were seen once. The sequences come from blood, collected from a patient who underwent chemoradiotherapy. V gene TRBV28 combines with J gene TRBJ1-1; tentatively, D is TRBD1 (6 bases). The clonotype originates from a human donor with HPV-associated anogenital cancer. DNA of the CDR3: TGTGCCACTGAGGGGGTCACTGAAGCTTTCTTT. This gives the protein CATEGVTEAFF.